Listed below are T cell receptor beta chains from one sample, sequenced in a study of blood T cell repertoires in COVID-19. Repertoires were generated with immunoSEQ multiplex PCR, while TCRdb's copy carries only in-frame clones and drops some. The sample lists tens of thousands of clones, 90% occurring once. Sequenced input: peripheral blood. All receptors derive from a man aged 50-60 years with acute or convalescent COVID-19. The CDR3 runs from the conserved cysteine through the conserved F or W.

v_call: TRBV15; cdr3_aa: CATSRGTGWGYTF
v_call: TRBV9; cdr3_aa: CASSVGPSPNTGELFF
v_call: TRBV24-1; cdr3_aa: CATGQMGQPQHF
v_call: TRBV2; cdr3_aa: CASSDHISTDTQYF
v_call: TRBV27; cdr3_aa: CASSSGISSYNEQFF
v_call: TRBV6-5; cdr3_aa: CASSYSNSGGVEAFF
v_call: TRBV5-1; cdr3_aa: CASSLAGEDIQYF
v_call: TRBV19; cdr3_aa: CASSDAGLNTEAFF
v_call: TRBV27; cdr3_aa: CASSSSTGYTEAFF
v_call: TRBV19; cdr3_aa: CASSLSGTYNEQFF
v_call: TRBV5-1; cdr3_aa: CASSFSQGGNTEAFF
v_call: TRBV4-3; cdr3_aa: CASSQVRLAGGEQFF
v_call: TRBV11-2; cdr3_aa: CASSLRPGMTGNTIYF
v_call: TRBV27; cdr3_aa: CASSHGVGLAFF
v_call: TRBV5-8; cdr3_aa: CASSPSRSAYEQYF
v_call: TRBV9; cdr3_aa: CASSPRPPGQGTDTQYF
v_call: TRBV7-9; cdr3_aa: CASSWGQVLDGYTF
v_call: TRBV11-2; cdr3_aa: CASSLEWGQNTEAFF
v_call: TRBV15; cdr3_aa: CATSRDDRGNQPQHF
v_call: TRBV19; cdr3_aa: CASSSNQGAGQYF
v_call: TRBV2; cdr3_aa: CASRTDRGTEAFF
v_call: TRBV27; cdr3_aa: CASSPRTGRPHEQYF
v_call: TRBV7-2; cdr3_aa: CASSPRRGRETQYF
v_call: TRBV7-2; cdr3_aa: CASSLELAGGGPYEQYF
v_call: TRBV27; cdr3_aa: CASSTRLAGGGLPEQFF
v_call: TRBV28; cdr3_aa: CASSSPMGKETQYF
v_call: TRBV23-1; cdr3_aa: CASSPHNYEQYF
v_call: TRBV11-2; cdr3_aa: CASREPGQGGSGELFF
v_call: TRBV24-1; cdr3_aa: CATSDWKQGLGQETQYF
v_call: TRBV3-1/TRBV3-2; cdr3_aa: CASSQTPQGRAAFF
v_call: TRBV6-5; cdr3_aa: CASAGTGGGSPLHF
v_call: TRBV11-2; cdr3_aa: CASSLDSLGSYEQYF
v_call: TRBV6-5; cdr3_aa: CASSNRGNTEAFF
v_call: TRBV2; cdr3_aa: CASNLDSNYGYTF
v_call: TRBV18; cdr3_aa: CASSPAVQGGELFF
v_call: TRBV5-4; cdr3_aa: CASRTGGYYGYTF
v_call: TRBV30; cdr3_aa: CAWSPLYNEQFF
v_call: TRBV11-3; cdr3_aa: CASSVLQGSSGNTIYF
v_call: TRBV18; cdr3_aa: CASSPQGPRQTQYF
v_call: TRBV24-1; cdr3_aa: CATQQGTNTEAFF
v_call: TRBV6-6; cdr3_aa: CASSHAWGTSGRSHEQFF
v_call: TRBV27; cdr3_aa: CASSFGTGPPHEQFF
v_call: TRBV11-1; cdr3_aa: CASSLPQTSSETQYF
v_call: TRBV6-6; cdr3_aa: CASSSTTGKNTEAFF
v_call: TRBV5-1; cdr3_aa: CASSLVSGDSNQPQHF
v_call: TRBV5-1; cdr3_aa: CASSRLRLAGGSETQYF
v_call: TRBV14; cdr3_aa: CASSHSSSAGNRETQYF
v_call: TRBV30; cdr3_aa: CAWSAGRYADTQYF
v_call: TRBV13; cdr3_aa: CASSFERGQGATEAFF
v_call: TRBV19; cdr3_aa: CASSWKQGALGETQYF
v_call: TRBV9; cdr3_aa: CASSVSLALQNEQFF
v_call: TRBV27; cdr3_aa: CASSSIGQGYEKLFF
v_call: TRBV7-7; cdr3_aa: CASSPSGSTGELFF